The 31 T cell receptor beta chains in this list originate from one sample, sequenced in a study of shared clonotypes between healthy human individuals. Sequencing used immunoSEQ multiplex PCR; TCRdb keeps in-frame clones, though not all of them. The sample includes a few million clones, roughly 92% of them seen just once. Sequencing was performed on naive CD4+ T cells from PBMCs. Subset indicated: CD45RA+ positively selected. The receptors derive from a young man in good health. Some clones in this sample may be carry-over from other donors' samples.

The CDR3 region is CASSGRGTVKADTQYF. The CDR3, as DNA: TGTGCCAGCAGCGGTAGAGGGACTGTTAAAGCAGATACGCAGTATTTT. This rearrangement joins TRBV5-6 to TRBJ2-3; tentative D call: TRBD2 (6 bases). The V gene lost 4 bases and the J gene lost 4 bases, with 19 bases spanning the gap. Looked up from germline, CDR1 is SGHDT and CDR2 is YYEEEE. The CDR3 totals 16 residues.

The chain couples TRBV28 to TRBJ1-2, with TRBD1 as a possible D gene (5 bases). Germline V gene data show CDR1 as MDHEN and CDR2 as SYDVKM. There are 15 residues in the CDR3. Deletions cut 5 bases from V and 4 bases from J, with 17 bases between. CDR3 nucleotide sequence: TGTGCCAGCAGTCTCTCGGGAAGGGGACTCTATGGCTACACCTTC. Its protein product is CASSLSGRGLYGYTF.

This chain joins TRBV28 and TRBJ1-5, with D uncertain. Deletions cut 4 bases from V and 3 bases from J, with 16 bases between. Germline CDR1 is MDHEN and CDR2 is SYDVKM. The CDR3 spans 16 residues. This CDR3 is CASSSPRIRDNQPQHF. DNA of the CDR3: TGTGCCAGCAGTTCCCCTCGGATCCGGGACAATCAGCCCCAGCATTTT.

A remark on this clone: The same CDR3 also results from other DNA sequences found in this sample. The chain has TRBV11-3 and TRBJ2-3, with D tentatively TRBD1 or TRBD2 (5 bases each). The CDR3 is 16 amino acids. The V gene lost 1 base and the J gene lost 3 bases, with 14 bases spanning the gap. The germline gives CDR1 SGHNT, CDR2 YENEEA. CDR3: CASSLGGIGGTDTQYF. In nucleotides, the CDR3 is TGTGCCAGCAGCTTAGGGGGAATTGGGGGAACAGATACGCAGTATTTT.

The chain joins TRBV4-2 to TRBJ2-3, with D maybe TRBD2 (6 bases). CDR1 and CDR2 from the germline V gene are LGHNA and YNFKEQ. The CDR3 extends over 18 amino acids. The V and J ends lost 0 bases and 0 bases respectively, with 16 bases between them. For the CDR3, the DNA is TGTGCCAGCAGCCAAGATTCTGCGCGGGACGCTAGCACAGATACGCAGTATTTT. Translating gives CASSQDSARDASTDTQYF.

The chain employs TRBV2 and TRBJ1-6, with 8 bases aligning to TRBD1. V was pared by 7 bases and J by 6 bases, with 8 bases of the junction left unmatched. The CDR3 loop spans 15 amino acids. Germline values: CDR1 SNHLY, CDR2 FYNNEI. CDR3: CASMTDRATNSPLHF. CDR3 bases: TGTGCCAGCATGACGGACAGGGCTACTAATTCACCCCTCCACTTT.

The gene calls are TRBV6-6 and TRBJ1-1, with D maybe TRBD1 (5 bases). CDR3 length: 14 residues. V lost 1 base and J 6 bases, leaving 12 bases between the germline ends. Per the germline V gene, CDR1 is MNHNY and CDR2 is SVGAGI (reference sequence). This CDR3 is CASSYLGDGPEAFF. The CDR3 DNA reads TGTGCCAGCAGTTACTTAGGGGACGGGCCTGAAGCTTTCTTT.

This chain connects TRBV6-1 to TRBJ2-1; perhaps D is TRBD1 or TRBD2 (6 bases each). The ends were cut back, 3 bases at V and 7 bases at J, with 16 bases in the middle. The CDR3 loop spans 15 amino acids. The V gene's germline CDR1 is MNHNS and CDR2 SASEGT. The CDR3 is CASSDLGGLSNEQFF. The CDR3 DNA reads TGTGCCAGCAGTGACTTGGGGGGCTTGAGTAATGAGCAGTTCTTC.

The CDR3 nucleotides read TGTGCCAGCAGCCCTCTCACCCAGGGTACGCAGTATTTT. It encodes CASSPLTQGTQYF. This chain links TRBV7-2 with TRBJ2-3; the D gene is possibly TRBD1 (5 bases). V was trimmed by 5 bases and J by 8 bases, leaving 14 bases between them. This CDR3 region has 13 residues. Germline V CDR1 and CDR2: SGHTA, FQGNSA.

The genes are TRBV12-5 and TRBJ2-3, with 9 bases fitting TRBD2. The CDR3 is 18 residues long. V was pared by 1 base and J by 2 bases, with 10 bases of the junction left unmatched. Germline CDR1 is LGHNT and CDR2 is FRNRAP. DNA for the CDR3: TGTGCTAGTGGTTTGGGTCTAGCGGGAAGCTTCATCACAGATACGCAGTATTTT. This gives the protein CASGLGLAGSFITDTQYF.

The rearrangement joins TRBV11-2 to TRBJ1-1; maybe TRBD1 (5 bases). Trimming removed 1 base at V and 5 bases at J, with 11 bases between. The CDR3 spans 14 residues. Germline V lookup: CDR1 SGHAT, CDR2 FQNNGV. CDR3 sequence reads: CASSLASDTTEAFF. The CDR3 bases are TGTGCCAGCAGCTTAGCCTCGGACACAACTGAAGCTTTCTTT.

V usage is TRBV7-2 and J usage is TRBJ2-7; the D gene is possibly TRBD2 (6 bases). There are 13 residues in the CDR3. Trimming took 3 bases from V and 3 from J, leaving 9 bases between them. Germline CDR1 reads SGHTA; CDR2 reads FQGNSA. CDR3 protein: CASSFVGGYEQYF. For the CDR3, the DNA is TGTGCCAGCAGCTTTGTCGGGGGCTACGAGCAGTACTTC.

Comment on this clone: This CDR3 is also generated by other DNA sequences in the sample. The chain is built from TRBV5-6 and TRBJ1-1; D not resolved. In germline, CDR1 is SGHDT, CDR2 YYEEEE. The V gene lost 1 base and the J gene lost 8 bases, with 9 bases spanning the gap. This CDR3 has 12 amino acids. The CDR3 DNA reads TGTGCCAGCAGCTTGTTAGGCACAGAAGCTTTCTTT. This encodes CASSLLGTEAFF.

The rearrangement uses TRBV5-1 and TRBJ2-2, with a tentative D call TRBD2 (5 bases). The CDR3 has 16 amino acids. The germline CDR1 and CDR2 sequences are SGHRS and YFSETQ. V shed 2 bases and J shed 5 bases, with 16 bases lying between them. CDR3 in DNA: TGCGCCAGCAGCTTCGGACTGGCGGAAGGGACCGGGGAGCTGTTTTTT. Protein product: CASSFGLAEGTGELFF.

The rearrangement links TRBV29-1 to TRBJ2-3, with D possibly matching TRBD2 (6 bases). V lost 4 bases to trimming and J lost 1 base, with 12 bases between them. The germline CDR1 and CDR2 sequences are SQVTM and ANQGSEA. The CDR3 covers 14 residues. The CDR3 nucleotides are TGCAGCGTTGGGGGAGGCGAGGGCACAGATACGCAGTATTTT. Its translation is CSVGGGEGTDTQYF.

The rearrangement joins TRBV6-5 to TRBJ2-2; maybe TRBD1 (5 bases). V lost 0 bases to trimming and J lost 0 bases, with 8 bases between them. The CDR3 totals 16 residues. Germline CDR1 reads MNHEY; CDR2 reads SVGAGI. The CDR3 region is CASSYSSGTNTGELFF. CDR3 in DNA: TGTGCCAGCAGTTACTCGTCAGGGACGAACACCGGGGAGCTGTTTTTT.

V usage is TRBV14 and J usage is TRBJ1-2; D remains unclear. Trimming shortened V by 1 base and J by 7 bases, and 7 bases separated the two germline ends. Per the germline V gene, CDR1 is SGHDN and CDR2 is FVKESK. CDR3 length: 12 amino acids. The CDR3 region has the DNA TGTGCCAGCAGCCAAGCCACTGCTGGCTACACCTTC. Translated: CASSQATAGYTF.

The genes are TRBV19 and TRBJ2-7; tentative D call: TRBD2 (7 bases). CDR3 length equals 14 residues. The germline V gene encodes CDR1 LNHDA and CDR2 SQIVND (reference sequence). V lost 7 bases and J 2 bases, leaving 15 bases between the germline ends. The CDR3: CASNGGPGPYEQYF. CDR3 in DNA: TGTGCCAGTAACGGGGGGCCAGGACCCTACGAGCAGTACTTC. Looking up the rest from reference TRBV19 and TRBJ2-7 gives the full variable domain: DGGITQSPKYLFRKEGQNVTLSCEQNLNHDAMYWYRQDPGQGLRLIYYSQIVNDFQKGDIAEGYSVSREKKESFPLTVTSAQKNPTAFYLCASNGGPGPYEQYFGPGTRLTVT.

This chain links TRBV6-6 with TRBJ1-2; D perhaps matches TRBD1 (5 bases). V lost 6 bases to trimming and J lost 4 bases, with 18 bases between them. The CDR3 covers 15 residues. Germline V lookup: CDR1 MNHNY, CDR2 SVGAGI (reference sequence). The CDR3 here is CASSRELEGTYGYTF. In DNA form, the CDR3 reads TGTGCCAGCAGCCGCGAACTAGAAGGGACCTATGGCTACACCTTC.

The rearrangement uses TRBV9 and TRBJ2-5, with D perhaps TRBD1 or TRBD2 (5 bases each). V was shortened by 2 bases and J by 4 bases, with 15 bases between the two germline ends. Germline V CDR1 and CDR2: SGDLS, YYNGEE. The CDR3 spans 15 residues. The CDR3 sequence is CASSVRGDGSETQYF. For the CDR3, the DNA is TGTGCCAGCAGCGTGAGGGGCGATGGATCAGAGACCCAGTACTTC. The whole variable domain, remainder taken from reference TRBV9 and TRBJ2-5, is DSGVTQTPKHLITATGQRVTLRCSPRSGDLSVYWYQQSLDQGLQFLIQYYNGEERAKGNILERFSAQQFPDLHSELNLSSLELGDSALYFCASSVRGDGSETQYFGPGTRLLVL.

V usage is TRBV28 and J usage is TRBJ1-1; D might be TRBD1 (5 bases). The V and J ends lost 4 bases and 5 bases respectively, with 17 bases between them. Germline CDR1 and CDR2: MDHEN and SYDVKM. The CDR3 loop spans 15 amino acids. The CDR3 sequence: CASSSPRQGDTEAFF. The CDR3 DNA reads TGTGCCAGCAGTTCCCCGAGGCAGGGCGATACTGAAGCTTTCTTT.

This clone showed up just once. The rearrangement joins TRBV5-1 to TRBJ2-7; maybe TRBD2 (5 bases). Germline lookup yields CDR1 SGHRS and CDR2 YFSETQ. The length of the CDR3 is 14 residues. Trimming cost V 4 bases and J 0 bases, with 11 bases left between them. The CDR3 DNA reads as TGCGCCAGCAGCCAACTAGAGAGCTCCTACGAGCAGTACTTC. This sequence encodes CASSQLESSYEQYF. The whole variable domain, filled in from reference TRBV5-1 and TRBJ2-7, reads KAGVTQTPRYLIKTRGQQVTLSCSPISGHRSVSWYQQTPGQGLQFLFEYFSETQRNKGNFPGRFSGRQFSNSRSEMNVSTLELGDSALYLCASSQLESSYEQYFGPGTRLTVT.

The gene calls are TRBV10-3 and TRBJ1-1, with D perhaps matching TRBD1 (6 bases). Trimming took off 2 bases at V and 10 bases at J, with 17 bases between the two ends. CDR1 and CDR2 from the germline V gene are ENHRY and SYGVKD. The CDR3 runs 14 residues. Written as DNA, the CDR3 is TGTGCCATCAGTGAGCCGAGCGGGGGGCAAGGAGCTTTCTTT. This translates into CAISEPSGGQGAFF.

The chain combines TRBV5-1 with TRBJ1-2; D is possibly TRBD1 (5 bases). Deletions cut 4 bases from V and 10 bases from J, with 23 bases between. Germline CDR1 reads SGHRS; CDR2 reads YFSETQ. The CDR3 is 15 residues long. The CDR3 DNA is TGCGCCAGCAGCGCGGTCTATGGGACGGCTTCGGCCTACACCTTC. It yields the protein CASSAVYGTASAYTF. Using reference TRBV5-1 and TRBJ1-2 for the parts outside the CDR3, the full variable domain is KAGVTQTPRYLIKTRGQQVTLSCSPISGHRSVSWYQQTPGQGLQFLFEYFSETQRNKGNFPGRFSGRQFSNSRSEMNVSTLELGDSALYLCASSAVYGTASAYTFGSGTRLTVV.

For this clone: Other nucleotide sequences from this sample produce the same CDR3. The rearrangement uses TRBV4-1 and TRBJ1-5; D call uncertain. Germline CDR1 is MGHRA and CDR2 is YSYEKL. V was pared by 1 base and J by 5 bases, with 6 bases between. The CDR3 contains 13 residues. The CDR3 loop reads CASSQAAYQPQHF. The CDR3 DNA follows: TGCGCCAGCAGCCAAGCGGCATATCAGCCCCAGCATTTT.

This clone was counted once. The V and J genes are TRBV6-5 and TRBJ1-1; maybe TRBD1 (5 bases). CDR1 is MNHEY and CDR2 is SVGAGI in the germline V gene. The CDR3 is 15 residues long. V lost 8 bases and J 3 bases, leaving 19 bases between the germline ends. The CDR3 loop is CASAKLSMGDTEAFF. The DNA for the CDR3 is TGTGCCAGCGCGAAGCTTTCAATGGGGGACACTGAAGCTTTCTTT.

The V call is TRBV7-3, the J call TRBJ2-3, with 16 nucleotides matching TRBD2. CDR1 SGHTA and CDR2 FQGTGA come from the germline V gene. The CDR3 runs 18 residues. The V and J ends lost 7 bases and 5 bases, in that order; junction bases with no gene match: 12. CDR3 residues: CASILRGLAGGVVDTQYF. CDR3 coding DNA: TGTGCCAGCATCCTACGGGGACTAGCGGGAGGGGTGGTAGATACGCAGTATTTT.

The chain combines TRBV6-6 with TRBJ1-5; 9 bases are a match to TRBD1. Germline CDR1 is MNHNY and CDR2 is SVGAGI (reference sequence). The CDR3 contains 14 residues. Trimming at V came to 6 bases and at J to 4 bases, leaving 4 bases not matched to a gene. The CDR3 DNA reads TGTGCCAGCAGGAAGGGACAGGGAAATCAGCCCCAGCATTTT. Protein sequence: CASRKGQGNQPQHF.

The chain combines TRBV2 with TRBJ1-1, with D perhaps TRBD1 (5 bases). This CDR3 spans 15 amino acids. V lost 6 bases to trimming and J lost 1 base, with 15 bases between them. Germline values: CDR1 SNHLY, CDR2 FYNNEI. CDR3 region: CASRVAGQGNTEAFF. The DNA for the CDR3 is TGTGCCAGCAGGGTTGCTGGGCAGGGGAACACTGAAGCTTTCTTT.

The rearrangement joins TRBV5-1 to TRBJ2-1; a possible D gene is TRBD1 (5 bases). Germline-derived CDR1 and CDR2 are SGHRS and YFSETQ. There are 12 residues in the CDR3. V lost 0 bases, J lost 15 bases, and 13 bases lay in between. The CDR3 loop is CASSLVGDEAFF. The CDR3 nucleotides are TGCGCCAGCAGCTTGGTAGGGGATGAGGCGTTCTTC.

The chain recombines TRBV5-1 with TRBJ2-5; D tentatively reads TRBD1 or TRBD2 (5 bases each). CDR1 is SGHRS, CDR2 YFSETQ, per germline. V was clipped by 4 bases and J by 5 bases, with 12 bases between them. CDR3 length: 13 amino acids. As DNA, the CDR3 is TGCGCCAGCAGCCCGGGACCAGGGGAGACCCAGTACTTC. Translating gives CASSPGPGETQYF.